This T cell receptor (beta chain) is drawn from a study of PD-1 blockade in mismatch repair-deficient tumors. Study background: Patients had over 10 mismatch repair-deficient cancer types, all previously treated and progressing.

TCRs were sequenced from three patients responding to pembrolizumab. This clone was observed a handful of times. Clones were sequenced by immunoSEQ multiplex PCR, and TCRdb holds only the in-frame ones, with some missing. The repertoire has more than 40,000 clones, about 85% of them found once; the top ten carry about 8%. The CDR3 length is 16 residues. Trimming removed 6 bases at V and 2 bases at J, with 17 bases between. Germline CDR1 KGHSH, CDR2 LQKENI. The sequence came from an adult with mismatch repair-deficient cancer. The starting material was peripheral blood, obtained roughly 20 weeks after starting pembrolizumab. The chain employs TRBV18 and TRBJ1-3; possible D gene TRBD1, 5 bases. The CDR3 is CASSQERVRAGNTIYF. The CDR3 region has the DNA TGTGCCAGCTCCCAGGAGCGGGTCAGGGCTGGAAACACCATATATTTT.